These T cell receptor beta chains were read from a single sample in a study of cytomegalovirus exposure and HLA in healthy donors. The assay was immunoSEQ multiplex PCR, and TCRdb's table has in-frame clones only and misses some. The table has roughly 130,000 clones, roughly two thirds seen once. The sample taken for sequencing was PBMCs. These receptors were collected from a man aged 25-40 years in good health and CMV-seropositive. CDR3s include the opening cysteine and the closing phenylalanine or tryptophan. Each record gives: J gene, V gene, clone size, D gene, CDR3 protein, CDR3 DNA. D genes are given only for firm matches. A clone size is listed for some rows: how often the clone was seen (once, few, many), or a class if it is expanded.

TRBJ2-7	TRBV18	NA	TRBD1	CASSWTGGSYEQYF	TGTGCCAGCTCATGGACAGGGGGATCCTACGAGCAGTACTTC
TRBJ2-1	TRBV2	NA	NA	CASRPDWSSYNEQFF	TGTGCCAGCAGGCCCGACTGGAGCTCCTACAATGAGCAGTTCTTC
TRBJ1-2	TRBV6-4	NA	TRBD1	CASSADRSGYGYTF	TGTGCCAGCAGTGCGGACAGGTCGGGCTATGGCTACACCTTC
TRBJ1-5	TRBV28	NA	NA	CASSFGGASQPQHF	TGTGCCAGCAGTTTCGGGGGGGCCTCTCAGCCCCAGCATTTT
TRBJ1-4	TRBV15	NA	NA	CATSSSRPQGRQTEGEKLFF	TGTGCCACCAGCAGCTCCCGCCCCCAGGGAAGGCAAACGGAAGGTGAAAAACTGTTTTTT
TRBJ2-3	TRBV4-2	NA	NA	CASRRNIAYLTDTQYF	TGTGCCAGCAGGCGAAACATAGCGTACCTCACAGATACGCAGTATTTT
TRBJ1-1	TRBV5-1	NA	NA	CASSTGNMNTEAFF	TGCGCCAGCAGCACCGGGAACATGAACACTGAAGCTTTCTTT
TRBJ2-5	TRBV27	once	NA	CASSSGSSSWTQYF	TGTGCCAGCAGTTCCGGATCATCTAGCTGGACCCAGTACTTC
TRBJ2-7	TRBV6-5	NA	TRBD2	CASSYSGWPYEQYF	TGTGCCAGCAGTTATAGCGGGTGGCCCTACGAGCAGTACTTC
TRBJ2-6	TRBV6-5	few	NA	CASRLTVAASNVLTF	TGTGCCAGCAGGTTGACTGTAGCCGCGTCCAACGTCCTGACTTTC
TRBJ2-7	TRBV6-1	NA	NA	CASSGSSLEQYF	TGTGCCAGCAGTGGGAGCTCTCTCGAGCAGTACTTC
TRBJ2-5	TRBV18	NA	NA	CASSPGEETQYF	TGTGCCAGCTCACCAGGGGAGGAGACCCAGTACTTC
TRBJ2-7	TRBV10-3	NA	NA	CAISEYQLASYEQYF	TGTGCCATCAGTGAGTATCAACTAGCATCCTACGAGCAGTACTTC
TRBJ2-1	TRBV5-1	NA	TRBD2	CASSEPDRYEPGTSGSPYNEQFF	TGCGCCAGCAGCGAACCAGACAGGTACGAACCAGGGACTAGCGGGAGTCCCTACAATGAGCAGTTCTTC
TRBJ2-1	TRBV27	NA	NA	CASSLSGGTLYNEQFF	TGTGCCAGCAGTTTATCTGGGGGCACTCTCTACAATGAGCAGTTCTTC
TRBJ2-7	TRBV14	NA	NA	CASSQGRSPLLHEQYF	TGTGCCAGCAGCCAAGGTCGTAGTCCTCTGCTGCACGAGCAGTACTTC
TRBJ2-3	TRBV5-1	NA	NA	CASSQQVGARDTQYF	TGCGCCAGCAGCCAGCAGGTGGGGGCGAGAGATACGCAGTATTTT
TRBJ2-3	TRBV30	NA	TRBD2	CAWSPTSGFSDTQYF	TGTGCCTGGAGCCCGACTAGCGGGTTTTCAGATACGCAGTATTTT
TRBJ2-1	TRBV2	NA	TRBD2	CASSEGLAYNEQFF	TGTGCCAGCAGTGAGGGACTAGCATACAATGAGCAGTTCTTC
TRBJ2-4	TRBV6-5	NA	TRBD1	CASSYGTEGAKNIQYF	TGTGCCAGCAGTTACGGGACAGAGGGCGCCAAAAACATTCAGTACTTC
TRBJ2-2	TRBV18	NA	NA	CASSPVREETGELFF	TGTGCCAGCTCACCAGTCAGGGAAGAGACCGGGGAGCTGTTTTTT
TRBJ2-7	TRBV29-1	NA	TRBD1	CSALGQGENEQYF	TGCAGCGCCCTAGGACAGGGGGAAAACGAGCAGTACTTC
TRBJ2-7	TRBV5-4	NA	TRBD2	CASSRSLGRTYEQYF	TGTGCCAGCAGCCGTAGTCTCGGGAGGACGTATGAGCAGTACTTC
TRBJ2-5	TRBV9	few	TRBD2	CASSVGGRRGETQYF	TGTGCCAGCAGCGTAGGCGGGAGGAGGGGGGAGACCCAGTACTTC
TRBJ2-7	TRBV30	NA	TRBD2	CAWSVLTPGLAFSYEQYF	TGTGCCTGGAGTGTTCTTACCCCGGGACTAGCGTTCTCCTACGAGCAGTACTTC
TRBJ2-1	TRBV1	NA	NA	CTSSQYLLLEPEQFF	TGCACCAGCAGCCAGTACCTCCTTTTGGAGCCTGAGCAGTTCTTC
TRBJ1-3	TRBV2	NA	TRBD1	CASLQGTSGNTIYF	TGTGCCAGCTTACAGGGGACCTCTGGAAACACCATATATTTT
TRBJ1-5	TRBV7-9	NA	TRBD1	CASSGMTGNAQPQHF	TGTGCCAGCAGCGGTATGACAGGGAACGCTCAGCCCCAGCATTTT
TRBJ2-5	TRBV2	NA	TRBD2	CASSDPLGLAEETQYF	TGTGCCAGCAGCGACCCTTTAGGGCTAGCGGAAGAGACCCAGTACTTC
TRBJ2-7	TRBV11-2	few	TRBD1	CASSGSIGTGWEQYF	TGTGCCAGCAGCGGCTCCATCGGGACAGGGTGGGAGCAGTACTTC
TRBJ1-1	TRBV28	NA	NA	CASSLPQGNTEAFF	TGTGCCAGCAGTTTACCCCAGGGGAACACTGAAGCTTTCTTT
TRBJ1-5	TRBV2	few	TRBD1	CASSGGQVHQPQHF	TGTGCCAGCAGTGGTGGACAGGTCCATCAGCCCCAGCATTTT
TRBJ2-1	TRBV11-3	NA	NA	CASSPSGSYNEQFF	TGTGCCAGCAGCCCAAGCGGGTCCTACAATGAGCAGTTCTTC
TRBJ2-1	TRBV5-1	NA	TRBD2	CASSLVAGGPYNEQFF	TGCGCCAGCAGCTTGGTTGCGGGAGGGCCCTACAATGAGCAGTTCTTC
TRBJ2-1	TRBV5-4	once	NA	CASSEGAGTYNEQFF	TGTGCCAGCAGCGAGGGGGCGGGGACTTACAATGAGCAGTTCTTC
TRBJ2-2	TRBV7-2	NA	NA	CASSFFGTGELFF	TGTGCCAGCAGCTTTTTCGGGACCGGGGAGCTGTTTTTT
TRBJ2-7	TRBV5-1	NA	TRBD2	CASSLVAGEDEQYF	TGCGCCAGCAGCTTGGTAGCGGGAGAGGACGAGCAGTACTTC
TRBJ1-5	TRBV10-3	NA	NA	CASSFRSPTQGFGQPQHF	TGTGCCAGCAGTTTCAGATCCCCAACTCAGGGATTCGGTCAGCCCCAGCATTTT
TRBJ2-5	TRBV13	NA	TRBD2	CASSHWASGTQETQYF	TGTGCCAGCAGCCACTGGGCTAGCGGTACCCAAGAGACCCAGTACTTC
TRBJ2-1	TRBV11-2	NA	NA	CASSLDFGTPRGEQFF	TGTGCCAGCAGTCTTGACTTCGGGACACCCCGGGGTGAGCAGTTCTTC
TRBJ2-1	TRBV7-3	NA	NA	CASSLRAPGAYNEQFF	TGTGCCAGCAGCTTACGAGCACCGGGGGCCTACAATGAGCAGTTCTTC
TRBJ1-3	TRBV19	few	NA	CASIKRAAGLSGNTIYF	TGTGCCAGTATAAAGAGGGCGGCGGGGCTCTCTGGAAACACCATATATTTT
TRBJ2-3	TRBV27	NA	NA	CASSLLGGPPDTQYF	TGTGCCAGCAGCTTGCTGGGAGGTCCCCCAGATACGCAGTATTTT
TRBJ2-4	TRBV5-4	NA	TRBD2	CASSFLAGAKNIQYF	TGTGCCAGCAGCTTTCTAGCGGGAGCCAAAAACATTCAGTACTTC
TRBJ1-5	TRBV4-1	few	NA	CASSPRQSSNQPQHF	TGCGCCAGCAGCCCTCGACAGAGTAGCAATCAGCCCCAGCATTTT
TRBJ2-6	TRBV18	NA	NA	CASSRSRGRSGANVLTF	TGTGCCAGCTCACGGAGCAGGGGCCGCTCTGGGGCCAACGTCCTGACTTTC
TRBJ1-4	TRBV5-6	few	NA	CASSTDIGEKLFF	TGTGCCAGCAGCACGGACATAGGAGAAAAACTGTTTTTT
TRBJ2-1	TRBV7-3	NA	NA	CASAGFSASSYNEQFF	TGTGCCAGCGCGGGGTTTAGCGCGAGCTCCTACAATGAGCAGTTCTTC
TRBJ2-5	TRBV19	few	TRBD2	CASSIGAGGFETQYF	TGTGCCAGTAGTATAGGAGCGGGAGGGTTTGAGACCCAGTACTTC
TRBJ1-4	TRBV25-1	NA	TRBD1	CASAKAGGGDEKLFF	TGTGCCAGCGCCAAGGCTGGAGGGGGCGACGAAAAACTGTTTTTT